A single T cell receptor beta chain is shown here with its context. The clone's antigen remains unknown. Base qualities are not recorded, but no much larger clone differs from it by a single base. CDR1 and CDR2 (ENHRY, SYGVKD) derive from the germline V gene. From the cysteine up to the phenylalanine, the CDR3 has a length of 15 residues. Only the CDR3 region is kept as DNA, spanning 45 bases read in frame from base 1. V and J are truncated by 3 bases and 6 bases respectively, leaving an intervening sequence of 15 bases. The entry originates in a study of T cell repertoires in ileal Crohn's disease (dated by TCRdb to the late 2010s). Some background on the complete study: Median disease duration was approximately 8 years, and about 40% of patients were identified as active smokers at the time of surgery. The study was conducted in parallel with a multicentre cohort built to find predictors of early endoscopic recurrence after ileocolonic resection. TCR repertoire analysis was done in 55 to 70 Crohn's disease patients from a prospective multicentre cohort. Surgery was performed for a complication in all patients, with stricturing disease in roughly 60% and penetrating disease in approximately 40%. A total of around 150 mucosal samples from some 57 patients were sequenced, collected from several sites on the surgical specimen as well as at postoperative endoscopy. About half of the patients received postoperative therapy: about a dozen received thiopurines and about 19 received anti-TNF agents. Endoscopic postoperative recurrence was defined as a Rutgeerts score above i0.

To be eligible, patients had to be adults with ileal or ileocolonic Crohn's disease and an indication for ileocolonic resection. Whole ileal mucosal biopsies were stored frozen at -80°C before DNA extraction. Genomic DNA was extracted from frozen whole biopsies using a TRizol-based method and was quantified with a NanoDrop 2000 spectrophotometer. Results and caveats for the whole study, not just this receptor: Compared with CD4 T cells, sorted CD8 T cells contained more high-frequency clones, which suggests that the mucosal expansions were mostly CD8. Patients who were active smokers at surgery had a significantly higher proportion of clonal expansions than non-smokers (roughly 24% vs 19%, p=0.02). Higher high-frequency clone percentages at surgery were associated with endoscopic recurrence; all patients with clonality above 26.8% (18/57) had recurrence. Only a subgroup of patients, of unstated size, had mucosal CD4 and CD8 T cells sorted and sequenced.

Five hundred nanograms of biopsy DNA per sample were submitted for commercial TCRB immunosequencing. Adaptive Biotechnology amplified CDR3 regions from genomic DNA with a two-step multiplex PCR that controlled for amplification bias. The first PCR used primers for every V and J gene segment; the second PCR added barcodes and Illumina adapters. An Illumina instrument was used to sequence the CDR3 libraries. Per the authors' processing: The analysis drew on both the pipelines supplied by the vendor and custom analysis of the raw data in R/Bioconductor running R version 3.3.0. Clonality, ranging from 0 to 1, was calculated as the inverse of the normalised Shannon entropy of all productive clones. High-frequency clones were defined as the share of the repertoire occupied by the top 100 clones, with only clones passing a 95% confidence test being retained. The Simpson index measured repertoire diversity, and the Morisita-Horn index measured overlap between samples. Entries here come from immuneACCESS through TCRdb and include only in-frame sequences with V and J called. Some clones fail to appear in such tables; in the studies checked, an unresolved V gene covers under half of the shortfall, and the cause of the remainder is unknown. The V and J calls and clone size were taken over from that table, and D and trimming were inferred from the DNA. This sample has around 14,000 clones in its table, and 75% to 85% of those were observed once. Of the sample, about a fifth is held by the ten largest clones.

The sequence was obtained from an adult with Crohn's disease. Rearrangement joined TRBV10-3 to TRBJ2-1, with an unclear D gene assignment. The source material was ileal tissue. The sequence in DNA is TGTGCCATCAGTGACCCGACCTATACGGGCAATGAGCAGTTCTTC. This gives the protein CAISDPTYTGNEQFF.